This T cell receptor (beta chain) was recorded in a study of shared clonotypes between healthy human individuals. V lost 0 bases, J lost 3 bases, and 6 bases lay in between. The CDR3 loop spans 14 amino acids. The germline V gene encodes CDR1 SGHKS and CDR2 YYEKEE (reference sequence). Over several immunoSEQ plates, each subset's genomic DNA was distributed in even portions. In the original processing: Filtering was not the same, since immunoSEQ gave junction-only sequences without quality scores. This table comes from immunoSEQ multiplex PCR, and its TCRdb copy is limited to in-frame clones, with some not included. The V and J calls and the clone size are those of that table, but D and trimming were determined from the DNA. The sample holds around 600,000 clones; about 95% are singletons and the top ten take about 0.11%. Study-wide findings and caveats: Sharing across four donors was highest in naive CD4 (around 5%) and lowest in memory CD8 (0.4%).

As regards this clone: The antigen is unknown.

Terminally differentiated effector memory CD45RA+ cells were left out of the naive CD8 fraction, which was CD45RO-negative and positively selected for CCR7. The sequencing sample was made of naive CD8+ T cells sorted from blood. The sequence came from a woman aged 25 to 39 in good health. The rearrangement uses TRBV5-5 and TRBJ2-2, with D tentatively TRBD2 (5 bases). In DNA, the CDR3 is TGTGCCAGCAGCTTGGAGGGAGACACCGGGGAGCTGTTTTTT. The encoded protein is CASSLEGDTGELFF.